The clone carrying this TCR beta chain has a count of ten or more. Its specificity is not known. Patients were excluded because of uncontrolled infection, other autoimmune disease, pregnancy or lactation. These data originate in a study of T cells in Graves' hyperthyroidism and ophthalmopathy. Study outcomes and limitations: Ophthalmopathy onset followed model prediction by a median roughly 6.5 months.

CDR1 is SGHRS and CDR2 is YFSETQ in the germline V gene. The J segment lost 2 bases and the V segment lost 5 bases, leaving 9 bases of the junction unmatched. This CDR3 has 15 amino acids. Amplified TCR beta CDR3 regions derived from RNA transcripts. First-round RT-PCR of the TCR CDR3 relied on the HTBI primer set. One entry per CDR3 protein results from TCRdb running MiXCR on the multiplex PCR reads. The repertoire has fewer than 400,000 distinct CDR3 sequences, 11% to 15% of them found once; the top ten carry 25% to 30%. The chain carries TRBV5-1 and TRBJ1-2; the match to TRBD1 covers 7 bases. The sequencing sample was made of blood. The receptor's source is a man aged 45-65 years with Graves' ophthalmopathy. The CDR3 is CASRRGTANNYGYTF. CDR3 nucleotide sequence: TGCGCCAGCAGACGAGGGACAGCTAACAACTATGGCTACACCTTC.